This T cell receptor (beta chain) is drawn from a study of blood T cell repertoires in COVID-19. How the authors handled the data: Quantification of nucleated cells was approximated via reference gene primer amplification. Repertoires were generated with immunoSEQ multiplex PCR, while TCRdb's copy carries only in-frame clones and drops some. V and J calls and clone size follow that table, whereas D and trimming were derived from the DNA. The sample lists over 150,000 clones; about 86% were seen once. From germline, CDR1 is KGHSH and CDR2 LQKENI. Trimming at V came to 6 bases and at J to 3 bases, leaving 5 bases not matched to a gene. The CDR3 runs to 13 residues.

This TCR was recovered from a man over 45 with active or convalescent COVID-19. Sequencing was carried out using peripheral blood. V and J are TRBV18 and TRBJ2-7; 7 nucleotides align to TRBD1. For the CDR3, the DNA is TGTGCCAGCTCGGTTGGGACAGACTACGAGCAGTACTTC. This translates into CASSVGTDYEQYF.